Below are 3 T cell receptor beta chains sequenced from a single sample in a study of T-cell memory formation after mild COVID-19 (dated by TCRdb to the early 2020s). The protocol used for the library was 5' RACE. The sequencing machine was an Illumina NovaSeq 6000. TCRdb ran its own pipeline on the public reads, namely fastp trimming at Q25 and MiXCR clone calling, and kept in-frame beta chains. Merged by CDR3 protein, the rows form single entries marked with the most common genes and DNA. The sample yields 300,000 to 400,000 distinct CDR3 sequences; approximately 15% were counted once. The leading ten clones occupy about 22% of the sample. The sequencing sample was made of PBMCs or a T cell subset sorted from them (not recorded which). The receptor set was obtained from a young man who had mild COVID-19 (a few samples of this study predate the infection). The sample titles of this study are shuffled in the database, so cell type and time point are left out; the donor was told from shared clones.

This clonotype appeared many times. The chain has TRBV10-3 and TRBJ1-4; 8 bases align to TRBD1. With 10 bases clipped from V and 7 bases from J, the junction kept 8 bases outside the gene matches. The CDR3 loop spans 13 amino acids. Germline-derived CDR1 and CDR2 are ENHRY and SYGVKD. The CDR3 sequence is CATKTGDREKLFF. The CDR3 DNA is TGTGCCACCAAGACAGGGGACCGTGAAAAACTGTTTTTT.

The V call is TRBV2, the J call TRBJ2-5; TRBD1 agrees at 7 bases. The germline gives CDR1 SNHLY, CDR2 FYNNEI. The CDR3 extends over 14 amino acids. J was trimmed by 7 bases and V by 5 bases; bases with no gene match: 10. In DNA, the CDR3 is TGTGCCAGCAGTCCATGGACAGGCGATGGGACCCAGTACTTC. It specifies CASSPWTGDGTQYF.

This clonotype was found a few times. For the CDR3, the DNA is TGTGCCAGCTTTGATAACAATGAGCAGTTCTTC. Translating gives CASFDNNEQFF. V is TRBV7-2 and J is TRBJ2-1; D ambiguous. Germline CDR1 SGHTA, CDR2 FQGNSA. V lost 8 bases to trimming and J lost 5 bases, with 7 bases between them. The CDR3 has 11 residues.